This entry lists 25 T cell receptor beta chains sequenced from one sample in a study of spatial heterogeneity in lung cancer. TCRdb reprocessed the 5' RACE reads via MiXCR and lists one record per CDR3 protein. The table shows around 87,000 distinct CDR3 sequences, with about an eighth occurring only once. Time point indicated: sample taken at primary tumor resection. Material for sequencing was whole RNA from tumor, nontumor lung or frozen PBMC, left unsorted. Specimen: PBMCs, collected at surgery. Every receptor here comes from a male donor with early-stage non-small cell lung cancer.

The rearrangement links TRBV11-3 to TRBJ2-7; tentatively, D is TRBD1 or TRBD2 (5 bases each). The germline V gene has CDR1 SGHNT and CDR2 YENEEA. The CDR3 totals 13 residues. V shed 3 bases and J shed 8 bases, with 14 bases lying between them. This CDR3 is CASSFTVWDQQYF. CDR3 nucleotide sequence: TGTGCCAGCAGCTTTACCGTCTGGGACCAGCAGTACTTC.

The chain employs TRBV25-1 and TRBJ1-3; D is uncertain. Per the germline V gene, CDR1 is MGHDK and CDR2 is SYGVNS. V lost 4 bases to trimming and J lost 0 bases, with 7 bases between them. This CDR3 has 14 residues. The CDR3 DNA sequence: TGTGCCAGCAGTGCACCTAGCTCTGGAAACACCATATATTTT. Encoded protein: CASSAPSSGNTIYF.

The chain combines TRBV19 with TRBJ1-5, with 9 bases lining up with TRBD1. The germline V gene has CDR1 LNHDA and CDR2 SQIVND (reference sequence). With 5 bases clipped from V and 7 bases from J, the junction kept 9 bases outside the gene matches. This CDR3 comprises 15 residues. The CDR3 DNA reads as TGTGCCAGTAGTCCCGGGACAGGGACCGGGCAGCCCCAGCATTTT. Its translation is CASSPGTGTGQPQHF.

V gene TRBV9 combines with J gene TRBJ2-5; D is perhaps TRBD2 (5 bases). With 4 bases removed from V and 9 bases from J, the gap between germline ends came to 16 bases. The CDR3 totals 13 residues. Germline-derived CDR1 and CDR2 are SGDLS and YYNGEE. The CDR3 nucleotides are TGTGCCAGCAGCATAGACGAGGGAAAGCCCCAGTACTTC. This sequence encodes CASSIDEGKPQYF.

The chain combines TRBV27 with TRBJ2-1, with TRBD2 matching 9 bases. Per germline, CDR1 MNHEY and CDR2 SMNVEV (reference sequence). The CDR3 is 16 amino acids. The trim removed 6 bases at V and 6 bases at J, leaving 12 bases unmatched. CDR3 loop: CASSFRRAGGPNEQFF. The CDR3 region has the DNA TGTGCCAGCAGCTTCCGAAGGGCGGGGGGGCCCAATGAGCAGTTCTTC.

The CDR3 protein is CASSPRTQGNSEAFF. The CDR3 coding sequence is TGTGCCAGCAGTCCCCGGACACAAGGCAACTCTGAAGCTTTCTTT. V and J are TRBV27 and TRBJ1-1; tentative D call: TRBD1 (5 bases). Germline-derived CDR1 and CDR2 are MNHEY and SMNVEV (reference sequence). This CDR3 comprises 15 residues. V dropped 5 bases and J dropped 6 bases, with 19 bases sitting between them.

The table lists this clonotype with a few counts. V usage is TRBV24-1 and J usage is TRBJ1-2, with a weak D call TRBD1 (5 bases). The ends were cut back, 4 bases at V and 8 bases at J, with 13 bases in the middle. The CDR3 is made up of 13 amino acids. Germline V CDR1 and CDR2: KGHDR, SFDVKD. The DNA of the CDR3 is TGTGCCACCAGTGACTGGACACTCGGCGGCTACACCTTC. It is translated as CATSDWTLGGYTF.

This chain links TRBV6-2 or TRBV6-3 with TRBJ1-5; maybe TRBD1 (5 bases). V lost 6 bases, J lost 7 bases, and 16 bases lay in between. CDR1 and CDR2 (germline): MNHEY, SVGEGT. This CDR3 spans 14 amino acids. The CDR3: CASRADTPLQPQHF. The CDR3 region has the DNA TGTGCCAGCAGGGCGGACACCCCCCTACAGCCCCAGCATTTT.

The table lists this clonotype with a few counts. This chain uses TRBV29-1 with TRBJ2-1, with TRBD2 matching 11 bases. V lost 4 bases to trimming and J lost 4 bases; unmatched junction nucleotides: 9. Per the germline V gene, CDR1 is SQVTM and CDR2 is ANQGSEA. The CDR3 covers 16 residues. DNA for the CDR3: TGCAGCGTTGGGAGCCTAGCGGGGGGATCTTACAATGAGCAGTTCTTC. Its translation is CSVGSLAGGSYNEQFF.

The CDR3 DNA sequence: TGTGCCAGCAGCGCACAGGGAAATAGCAATCAGCCCCAGCATTTT. It codes for CASSAQGNSNQPQHF. This chain joins TRBV9 and TRBJ1-5; D may be TRBD1 (6 bases). Germline V gives CDR1 SGDLS, CDR2 YYNGEE. V gave up 3 bases and J gave up 0 bases, with 10 bases separating them. The CDR3 totals 15 residues.

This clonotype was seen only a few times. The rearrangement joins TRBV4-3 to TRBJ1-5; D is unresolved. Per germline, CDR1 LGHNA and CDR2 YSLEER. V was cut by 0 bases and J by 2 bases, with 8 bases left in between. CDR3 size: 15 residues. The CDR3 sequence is CASSQDLSGNQPQHF. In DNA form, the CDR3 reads TGCGCCAGCAGCCAAGATTTAAGTGGCAATCAGCCCCAGCATTTT.

The CDR3 DNA is TGCGCCAGCAGCATTACAGGGCGCCCTGACACTGAAGCTTTCTTT. It is translated as CASSITGRPDTEAFF. This chain links TRBV5-1 with TRBJ1-1, with D possibly matching TRBD1 (6 bases). This CDR3 spans 15 amino acids. V lost 4 bases and J 3 bases, leaving 16 bases between the germline ends. CDR1 is SGHRS and CDR2 is YFSETQ in the germline V gene.

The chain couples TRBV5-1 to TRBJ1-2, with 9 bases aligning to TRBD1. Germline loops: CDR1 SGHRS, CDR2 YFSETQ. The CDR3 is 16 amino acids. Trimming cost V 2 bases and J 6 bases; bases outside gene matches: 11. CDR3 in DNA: TGCGCCAGCAGCTTAAGCCCCAAGGACAGGGGAAATGGCTACACCTTC. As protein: CASSLSPKDRGNGYTF. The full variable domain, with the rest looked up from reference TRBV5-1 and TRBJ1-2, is KAGVTQTPRYLIKTRGQQVTLSCSPISGHRSVSWYQQTPGQGLQFLFEYFSETQRNKGNFPGRFSGRQFSNSRSEMNVSTLELGDSALYLCASSLSPKDRGNGYTFGSGTRLTVV.

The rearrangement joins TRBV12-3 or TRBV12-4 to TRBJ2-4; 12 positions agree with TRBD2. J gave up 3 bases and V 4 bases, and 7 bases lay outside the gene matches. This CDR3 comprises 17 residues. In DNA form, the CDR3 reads TGTGCCAGCAGTTATAAACTAGCGGGGGGCCACAAAAACATTCAGTACTTC. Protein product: CASSYKLAGGHKNIQYF.

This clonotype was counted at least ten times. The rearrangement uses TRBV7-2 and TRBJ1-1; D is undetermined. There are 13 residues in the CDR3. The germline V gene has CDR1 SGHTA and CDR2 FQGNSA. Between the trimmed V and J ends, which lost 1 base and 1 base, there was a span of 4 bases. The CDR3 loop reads CASSLDRNTEAFF. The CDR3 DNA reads TGTGCCAGCAGCTTAGATAGGAACACTGAAGCTTTCTTT.

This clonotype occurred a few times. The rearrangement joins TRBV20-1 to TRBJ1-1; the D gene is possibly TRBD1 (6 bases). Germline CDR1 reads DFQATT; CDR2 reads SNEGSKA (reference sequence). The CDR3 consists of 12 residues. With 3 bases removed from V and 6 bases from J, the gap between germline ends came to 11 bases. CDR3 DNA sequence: TGCAGTGCTAGCCAGGGGAAGGCTGAAGCTTTCTTT. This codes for CSASQGKAEAFF.

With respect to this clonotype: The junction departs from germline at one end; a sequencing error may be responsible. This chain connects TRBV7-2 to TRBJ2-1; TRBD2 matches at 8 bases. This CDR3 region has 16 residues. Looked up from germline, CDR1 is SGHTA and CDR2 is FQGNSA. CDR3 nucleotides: TGTGCCAGCAGCTTAACGGGGGGGAGGTCCTACGATGAGCAGTTCTTC. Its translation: CASSLTGGRSYDEQFF.

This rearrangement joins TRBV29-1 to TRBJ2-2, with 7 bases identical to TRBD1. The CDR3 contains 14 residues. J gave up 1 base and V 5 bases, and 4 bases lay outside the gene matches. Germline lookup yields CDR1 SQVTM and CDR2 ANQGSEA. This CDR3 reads CSVPGQVNTGELFF. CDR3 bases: TGCAGCGTTCCCGGACAGGTGAACACCGGGGAGCTGTTTTTT.

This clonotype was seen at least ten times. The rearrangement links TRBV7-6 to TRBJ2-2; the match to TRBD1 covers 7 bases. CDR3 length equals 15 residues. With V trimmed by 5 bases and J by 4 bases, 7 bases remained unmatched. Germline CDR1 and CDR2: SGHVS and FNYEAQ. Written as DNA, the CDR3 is TGTGCCAGCAGCCCCCGCGCAGGGGGCACCGGGGAGCTGTTTTTT. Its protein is CASSPRAGGTGELFF.

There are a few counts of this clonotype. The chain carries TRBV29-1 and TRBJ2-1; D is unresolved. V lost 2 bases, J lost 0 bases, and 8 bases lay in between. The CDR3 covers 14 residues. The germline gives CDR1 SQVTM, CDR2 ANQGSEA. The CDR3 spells CSVESRSSYNEQFF. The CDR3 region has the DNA TGCAGCGTTGAATCCCGAAGCTCCTACAATGAGCAGTTCTTC.

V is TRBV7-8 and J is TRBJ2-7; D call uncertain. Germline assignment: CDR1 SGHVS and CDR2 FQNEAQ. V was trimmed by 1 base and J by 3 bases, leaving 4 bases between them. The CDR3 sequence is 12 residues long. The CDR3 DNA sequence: TGTGCCAGCAGCTTAGAGTACTACGAGCAGTACTTC. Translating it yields CASSLEYYEQYF.

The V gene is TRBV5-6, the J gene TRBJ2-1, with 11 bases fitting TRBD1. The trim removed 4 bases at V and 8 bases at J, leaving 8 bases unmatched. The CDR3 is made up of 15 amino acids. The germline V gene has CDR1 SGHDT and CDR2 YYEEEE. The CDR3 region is CASSPGTGGFDEQFF. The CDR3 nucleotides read TGTGCCAGCAGCCCCGGGACAGGGGGTTTCGATGAGCAGTTCTTC.

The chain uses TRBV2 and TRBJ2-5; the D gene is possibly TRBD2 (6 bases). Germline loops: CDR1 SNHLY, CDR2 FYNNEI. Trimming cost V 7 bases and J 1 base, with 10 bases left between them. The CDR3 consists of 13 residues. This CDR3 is CASKRGSQETQYF. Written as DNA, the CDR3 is TGTGCCAGCAAACGGGGGTCCCAAGAGACCCAGTACTTC.

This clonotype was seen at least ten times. The DNA for the CDR3 is TGTGCCAGCAGCCCCTACTGGGGCAGGACTAACTATGGCTACACCTTC. Translated, it gives CASSPYWGRTNYGYTF. V is TRBV3-1 and J is TRBJ1-2, with TRBD1 as a possible D gene (5 bases). Germline-derived CDR1 and CDR2 are LGHDT and YNNKEL (reference sequence). The CDR3 totals 16 residues. Trimming removed 4 bases at V and 0 bases at J, with 15 bases between.

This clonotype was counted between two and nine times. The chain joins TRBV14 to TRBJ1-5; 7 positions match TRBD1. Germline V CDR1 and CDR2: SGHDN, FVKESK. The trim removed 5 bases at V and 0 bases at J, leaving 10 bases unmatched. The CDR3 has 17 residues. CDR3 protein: CASSTQSGTDSNQPQHF. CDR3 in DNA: TGTGCCAGCAGCACCCAGTCCGGGACAGATAGCAATCAGCCCCAGCATTTT.